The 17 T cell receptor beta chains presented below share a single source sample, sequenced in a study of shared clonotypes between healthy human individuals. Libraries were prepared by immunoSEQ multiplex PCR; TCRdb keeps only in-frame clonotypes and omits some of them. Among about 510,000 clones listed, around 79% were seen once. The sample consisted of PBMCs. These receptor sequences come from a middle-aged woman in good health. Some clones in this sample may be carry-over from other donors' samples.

CDR3 region: CARSGEGTNTGELFF. DNA of the CDR3: TGTGCCAGGTCCGGGGAGGGGACGAACACCGGGGAGCTGTTTTTT. The J gene is TRBJ2-2, the V gene TRBV2; 7 nucleotides line up with TRBD2. The CDR3 loop spans 15 amino acids. Germline V gene lookup returns CDR1 SNHLY and CDR2 FYNNEI. The ends lost 9 bases at V and 0 bases at J; junction bases unmatched: 7.

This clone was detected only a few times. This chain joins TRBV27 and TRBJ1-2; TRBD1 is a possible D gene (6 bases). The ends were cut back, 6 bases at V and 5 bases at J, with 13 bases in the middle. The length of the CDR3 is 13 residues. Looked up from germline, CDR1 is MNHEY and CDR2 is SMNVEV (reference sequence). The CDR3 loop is CASSRTGLYGYTF. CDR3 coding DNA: TGTGCCAGCAGCCGTACAGGGTTGTATGGCTACACCTTC.

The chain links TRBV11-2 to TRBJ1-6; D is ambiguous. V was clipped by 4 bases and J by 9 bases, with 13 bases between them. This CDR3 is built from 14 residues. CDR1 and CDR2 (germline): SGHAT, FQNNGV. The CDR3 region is CASSSPSRGSPLHF. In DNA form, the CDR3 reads TGTGCCAGCAGCTCCCCCTCGCGAGGTTCACCCCTCCACTTT.

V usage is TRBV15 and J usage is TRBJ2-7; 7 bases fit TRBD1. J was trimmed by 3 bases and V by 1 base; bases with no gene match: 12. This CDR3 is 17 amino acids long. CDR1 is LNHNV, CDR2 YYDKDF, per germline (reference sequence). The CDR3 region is CATSRARPGRGNYEQYF. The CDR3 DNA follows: TGTGCCACCAGCAGAGCCCGCCCGGGCAGGGGGAACTACGAGCAGTACTTC.

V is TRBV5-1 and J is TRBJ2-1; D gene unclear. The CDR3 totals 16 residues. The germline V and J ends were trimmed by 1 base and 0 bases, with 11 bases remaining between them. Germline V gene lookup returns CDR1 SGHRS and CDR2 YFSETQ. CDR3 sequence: CASSLIPGNSYNEQFF. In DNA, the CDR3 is TGCGCCAGCAGCTTGATCCCGGGCAACTCCTACAATGAGCAGTTCTTC.

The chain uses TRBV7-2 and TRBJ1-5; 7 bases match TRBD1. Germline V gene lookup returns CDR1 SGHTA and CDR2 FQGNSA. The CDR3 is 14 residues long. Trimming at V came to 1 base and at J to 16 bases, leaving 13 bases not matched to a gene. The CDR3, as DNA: TGTGCCAGCAGCTTAGACCCATACAGGGGAATATTACATTTT. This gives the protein CASSLDPYRGILHF.

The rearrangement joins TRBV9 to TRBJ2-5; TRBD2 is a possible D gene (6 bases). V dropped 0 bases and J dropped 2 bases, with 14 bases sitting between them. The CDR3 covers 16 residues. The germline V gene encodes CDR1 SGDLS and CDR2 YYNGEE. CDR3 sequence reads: CASSVGDWTIQETQYF. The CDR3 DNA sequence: TGTGCCAGCAGCGTAGGGGACTGGACGATACAAGAGACCCAGTACTTC. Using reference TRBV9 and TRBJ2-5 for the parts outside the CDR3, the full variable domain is DSGVTQTPKHLITATGQRVTLRCSPRSGDLSVYWYQQSLDQGLQFLIQYYNGEERAKGNILERFSAQQFPDLHSELNLSSLELGDSALYFCASSVGDWTIQETQYFGPGTRLLVL.

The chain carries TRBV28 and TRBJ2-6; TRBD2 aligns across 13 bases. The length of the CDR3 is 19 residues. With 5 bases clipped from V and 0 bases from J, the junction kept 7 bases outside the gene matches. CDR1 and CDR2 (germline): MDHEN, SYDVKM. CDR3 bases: TGTGCCAGCAGTGCCCCGGGACTAGCGGGGTTCTCTGGGGCCAACGTCCTGACTTTC. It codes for CASSAPGLAGFSGANVLTF.

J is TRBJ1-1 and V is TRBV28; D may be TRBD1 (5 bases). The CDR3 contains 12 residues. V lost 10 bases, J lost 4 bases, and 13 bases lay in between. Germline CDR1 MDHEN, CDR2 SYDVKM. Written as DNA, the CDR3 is TGTGCCACAATAGCGGGACGCACTGAAGCTTTCTTT. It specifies CATIAGRTEAFF.

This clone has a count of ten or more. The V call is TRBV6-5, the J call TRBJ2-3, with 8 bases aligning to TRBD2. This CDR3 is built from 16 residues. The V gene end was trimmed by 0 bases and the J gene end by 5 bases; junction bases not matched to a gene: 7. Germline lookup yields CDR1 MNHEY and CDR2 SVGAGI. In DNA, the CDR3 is TGTGCCAGCAGTTACTCCGCGGGAGGAGGAGGAGATACGCAGTATTTT. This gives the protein CASSYSAGGGGDTQYF.

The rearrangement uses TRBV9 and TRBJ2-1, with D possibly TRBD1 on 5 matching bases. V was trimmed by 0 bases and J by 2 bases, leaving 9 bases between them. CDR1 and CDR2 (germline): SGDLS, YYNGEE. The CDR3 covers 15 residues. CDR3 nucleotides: TGTGCCAGCAGCGTAGTTGTGGGGCCCTACAATGAGCAGTTCTTC. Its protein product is CASSVVVGPYNEQFF.

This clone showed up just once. The CDR3 DNA is TGTGCCAGTCGACAGGGGGCGAACACCGGGGAGCTGTTTTTT. This translates into CASRQGANTGELFF. The J gene is TRBJ2-2, the V gene TRBV19; 9 nucleotides match TRBD1. Germline CDR1 LNHDA, CDR2 SQIVND (reference sequence). V was pared by 8 bases and J by 0 bases, with 1 base of the junction left unmatched. The CDR3 consists of 14 residues.

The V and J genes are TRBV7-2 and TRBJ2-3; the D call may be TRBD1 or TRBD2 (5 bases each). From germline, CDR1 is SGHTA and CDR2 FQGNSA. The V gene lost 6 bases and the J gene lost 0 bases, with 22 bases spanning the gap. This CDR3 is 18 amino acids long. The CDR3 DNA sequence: TGTGCCAGCAGGTCCGGGAAGAGTAGTGGGGCGAGCACAGATACGCAGTATTTT. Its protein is CASRSGKSSGASTDTQYF.

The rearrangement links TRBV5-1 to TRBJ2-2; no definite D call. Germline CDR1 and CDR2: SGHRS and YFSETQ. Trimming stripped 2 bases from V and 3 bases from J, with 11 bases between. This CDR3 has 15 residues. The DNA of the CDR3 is TGCGCCAGCAGCTTAAGCAGTTCGGACACCGGGGAGCTGTTTTTT. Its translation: CASSLSSSDTGELFF.

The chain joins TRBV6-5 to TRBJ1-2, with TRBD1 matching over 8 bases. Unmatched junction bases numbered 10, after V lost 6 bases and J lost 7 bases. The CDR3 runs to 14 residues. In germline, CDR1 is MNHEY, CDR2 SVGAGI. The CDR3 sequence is CASSPTGVVGGYTF. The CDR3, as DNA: TGTGCCAGCAGCCCGACAGGGGTGGTTGGTGGCTACACCTTC.

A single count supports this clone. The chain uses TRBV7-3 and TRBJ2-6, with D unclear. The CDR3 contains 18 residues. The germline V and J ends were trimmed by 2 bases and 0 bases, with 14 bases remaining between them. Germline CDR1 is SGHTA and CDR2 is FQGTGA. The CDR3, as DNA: TGTGCCAGCAGCTTATTCGGCCCAGCAAGCTCTGGGGCCAACGTCCTGACTTTC. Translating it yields CASSLFGPASSGANVLTF.

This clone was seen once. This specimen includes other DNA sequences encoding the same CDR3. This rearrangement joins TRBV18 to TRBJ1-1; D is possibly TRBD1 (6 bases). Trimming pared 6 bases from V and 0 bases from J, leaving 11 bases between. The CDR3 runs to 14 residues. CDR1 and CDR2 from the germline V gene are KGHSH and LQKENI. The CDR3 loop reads CASSPGQLNTEAFF. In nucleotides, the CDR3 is TGTGCCAGCTCCCCGGGACAACTGAACACTGAAGCTTTCTTT.